This T cell receptor beta chain originates from a study of blood T cell repertoires in COVID-19. Measured with immunoSEQ multiplex PCR; TCRdb has only the in-frame clones, and not every one. Of about 440,000 clones in the sample, around nine tenths were seen once. This clone was observed a single time. Trimming pared 3 bases from V and 1 base from J, leaving 24 bases between. Germline-derived CDR1 and CDR2 are ENHRY and SYGVKD. This CDR3 spans 19 amino acids. The source is a young woman with acute COVID-19. The sample was PBMCs or T cells enriched from blood (not recorded which). V gene TRBV10-3 combines with J gene TRBJ1-1; tentative D call: TRBD1 (6 bases). CDR3 in amino acids: CAISDPTLGVGQQNTEAFF. The CDR3 region has the DNA TGTGCCATCAGTGACCCCACCCTAGGTGTAGGACAGCAGAACACTGAAGCTTTCTTT.